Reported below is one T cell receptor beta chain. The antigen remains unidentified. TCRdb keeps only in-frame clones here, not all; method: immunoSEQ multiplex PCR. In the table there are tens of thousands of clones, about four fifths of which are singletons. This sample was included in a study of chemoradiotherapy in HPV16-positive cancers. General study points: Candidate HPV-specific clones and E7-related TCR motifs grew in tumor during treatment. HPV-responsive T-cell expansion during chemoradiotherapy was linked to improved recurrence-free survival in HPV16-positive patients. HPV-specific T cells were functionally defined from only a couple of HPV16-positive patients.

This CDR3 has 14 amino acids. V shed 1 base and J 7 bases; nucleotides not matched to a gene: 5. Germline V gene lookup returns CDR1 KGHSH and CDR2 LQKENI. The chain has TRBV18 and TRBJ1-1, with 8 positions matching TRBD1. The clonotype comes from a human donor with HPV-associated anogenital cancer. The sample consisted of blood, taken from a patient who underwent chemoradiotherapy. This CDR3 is CASSPRQGAGEAFF. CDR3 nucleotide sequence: TGTGCCAGCTCACCACGGCAGGGGGCGGGTGAAGCTTTCTTT.